This is a list of T cell receptor beta chains from one sample in a study of OX40 agonist ivuxolimab in advanced cancers. Repertoires were generated with immunoSEQ multiplex PCR, while TCRdb's copy carries only in-frame clones and drops some. Among tens of thousands of clones listed, approximately 81% were seen once. The sequencing here drew on CD4+ or CD8+ T cells sorted from blood, taken in a trial of the OX40 agonist ivuxolimab. The origin of the receptors is an adult with an advanced solid tumor such as melanoma, head and neck, liver or kidney cancer. Each CDR3 is given with its conserved first and last residue. A D gene is named only where the DNA matches it firmly. A clone size is listed for some rows: how often the clone was seen (once, few, many), or a class if it is expanded.

NA 15 NA TRBJ2-5 TRBV4-2 CASSQVAGPKETQYF TGTGCCAGCAGCCAAGTGGCCGGGCCGAAAGAGACCCAGTACTTC
NA 15 TRBD1 TRBJ2-3 TRBV11-2 CASSLGGQGTDTQYF TGTGCCAGCAGCTTAGGGGGACAGGGCACAGATACGCAGTATTTT
NA 13 NA TRBJ2-1 TRBV5-6 CASSPESGYEQFF TGTGCCAGCAGCCCCGAATCGGGGTATGAGCAGTTCTTC
NA 15 NA TRBJ2-3 TRBV19 CASSIRARSLGTQYF TGTGCCAGTAGTATTAGGGCCAGATCATTGGGTACGCAGTATTTT
NA 14 NA TRBJ2-2 TRBV7-2 CASSLPRNTGELFF TGTGCCAGCAGCTTGCCCAGGAACACCGGGGAGCTGTTTTTT
NA 15 TRBD2 TRBJ2-1 TRBV9 CASSSTSGDYNEQFF TGTGCCAGCAGCTCCACTAGCGGAGATTACAATGAGCAGTTCTTC
NA 13 NA TRBJ2-7 TRBV2 CASKIRGGDEQYF TGTGCCAGCAAAATTAGAGGGGGGGACGAGCAGTACTTC
NA 15 TRBD2 TRBJ2-1 TRBV5-1 CASSWAGAGDNEQFF TGCGCCAGCAGCTGGGCGGGAGCGGGGGACAATGAGCAGTTCTTC
NA 15 NA TRBJ1-2 TRBV10-3 CAISGSGREDYGYTF TGTGCCATCAGTGGGTCGGGCAGGGAAGACTATGGCTACACCTTC
NA 13 NA TRBJ1-5 TRBV19 CASSGVLNQPQHF TGTGCCAGTTCAGGGGTCCTCAATCAGCCCCAGCATTTT
NA 17 TRBD2 TRBJ2-1 TRBV15 CATSSPTGGEGHNEQFF TGTGCCACCAGCAGCCCGACGGGGGGGGAGGGCCACAATGAGCAGTTCTTC
NA 14 NA TRBJ2-1 TRBV19 CASMTQGGGNEQFF TGTGCCAGTATGACGCAGGGGGGTGGGAATGAGCAGTTCTTC
NA 15 TRBD1 TRBJ1-5 TRBV2 CASSERDRDNQPQHF TGTGCCAGCAGTGAAAGAGACAGGGACAATCAGCCCCAGCATTTT
NA 15 NA TRBJ1-6 TRBV11-2 CASSFARRVSSPLHF TGTGCCAGCAGCTTTGCGCGCAGGGTTAGTTCACCCCTCCACTTT
NA 14 NA TRBJ2-7 TRBV11-2 CASSLTGVLYEQYF TGTGCCAGCAGCCTGACAGGAGTTCTCTACGAGCAGTACTTC
NA 13 NA TRBJ1-5 TRBV10-1 CASSAGGTQPQHF TGCGCCAGCAGTGCGGGGGGCACGCAGCCCCAGCATTTT
NA 11 NA TRBJ2-3 TRBV2 CATVKRDTQYF TGTGCCACCGTTAAGAGGGATACGCAGTATTTT
NA 14 NA TRBJ1-1 TRBV18 CASSPQGRNTEAFF TGTGCCAGCTCACCACAGGGTAGGAACACTGAAGCTTTCTTT
NA 16 NA TRBJ1-1 TRBV12-5 CASGLSRTGMNTEAFF TGTGCTAGTGGTTTGTCACGGACGGGCATGAACACTGAAGCTTTCTTT
NA 17 NA TRBJ2-5 TRBV9 CASSERDGQGGEETQYF TGTGCCAGCAGCGAGAGGGATGGTCAGGGCGGAGAAGAGACCCAGTACTTC
NA 16 TRBD1 TRBJ1-1 TRBV2 CASSRAPGTANTEAFF TGTGCCAGCAGTCGAGCCCCCGGGACAGCCAACACTGAAGCTTTCTTT
NA 13 NA TRBJ1-6 TRBV18 CASSLAEGSPLHF TGTGCCAGCTCACTTGCGGAGGGATCACCCCTCCACTTT
NA 15 NA TRBJ1-5 TRBV27 CASSLSIRGSQPQHF TGTGCCAGCAGTTTATCGATAAGGGGTTCTCAGCCCCAGCATTTT
NA 16 TRBD2 TRBJ2-1 TRBV18 CASSPYRTSGIIEQFF TGTGCCAGCTCACCATATAGGACTAGCGGGATTATTGAGCAGTTCTTC
NA 14 TRBD1 TRBJ2-3 TRBV5-4 CASSSGQGADTQYF TGTGCCAGCAGCTCGGGACAGGGGGCAGATACGCAGTATTTT
NA 18 TRBD1 TRBJ1-5 TRBV4-1 CASSQGTGTGGPGQPQHF TGCGCCAGCAGCCAAGGGACCGGGACAGGGGGACCGGGTCAGCCCCAGCATTTT
once 12 NA TRBJ2-7 TRBV14 CASSQGHGEQYF TGTGCCAGCAGCCAAGGACACGGCGAGCAGTACTTC
NA 15 NA TRBJ1-2 TRBV5-4 CASSQTDGTAKSYTF TGTGCCAGCAGCCAGACCGACGGGACGGCGAAGAGCTACACCTTC
NA 17 TRBD2 TRBJ2-7 TRBV5-1 CASSLGLAGVFNNEQYF TGCGCCAGCAGCCTTGGACTAGCGGGGGTCTTCAACAACGAGCAGTACTTC
once 16 NA TRBJ2-3 TRBV5-5 CASSLDGLHNGNTQYF TGTGCCAGCAGCTTGGACGGCCTCCACAACGGGAATACGCAGTATTTT
NA 15 NA TRBJ1-5 TRBV5-5 CASSRRGEEDQPQHF TGTGCCAGCAGCCGTAGAGGTGAAGAAGATCAGCCCCAGCATTTT
NA 12 NA TRBJ1-5 TRBV15 CATSGLHQPQHF TGTGCCACCAGCGGCCTACATCAGCCCCAGCATTTT
NA 11 TRBD2 TRBJ2-7 TRBV20-1 CRGTSSYEQYF TGCAGGGGGACTAGCTCCTACGAGCAGTACTTC
NA 14 NA TRBJ1-6 TRBV7-8 CASAPGLPNSPLHF TGTGCCAGCGCCCCGGGACTACCGAATTCACCCCTCCACTTT
NA 13 NA TRBJ2-1 TRBV7-9 CASSSAGYNEQFF TGTGCCAGCAGCTCTGCAGGCTACAATGAGCAGTTCTTC
NA 14 TRBD2 TRBJ2-1 TRBV7-9 CASSRRGGLNEQFF TGTGCCAGCAGTCGGCGGGGGGGCCTTAATGAGCAGTTCTTC
NA 17 TRBD2 TRBJ2-1 TRBV7-9 CASSIPSGGRSNNEQFF TGTGCCAGCAGCATACCTAGCGGGGGGCGATCTAACAATGAGCAGTTCTTC